This passage covers 10 T cell receptor beta chains from one sample sequenced in a study of shared clonotypes between healthy human individuals. The method was immunoSEQ multiplex PCR; TCRdb's version includes in-frame clones alone and lacks a portion of them. This table has fewer than 3 million clones, about 90% appearing once. Sequenced: naive CD4+ T cells from PBMCs. The subset denotes: CD45RA+ positively selected. These receptors were collected from a man aged 18 to 29 in good health. Some clones in this sample may be carry-over from other donors' samples.

V is TRBV28 and J is TRBJ1-2; 9 bases fit TRBD1. The CDR3 consists of 15 residues. After removal of 6 bases from V and 6 bases from J, the junction contained 11 bases not matched to a gene. Looked up from germline, CDR1 is MDHEN and CDR2 is SYDVKM. CDR3 DNA: TGTGCCAGCAGCACAGGGGGCGCAAACTACGATGGCTACACCTTC. The encoded protein is CASSTGGANYDGYTF.

V is TRBV4-2 and J is TRBJ1-1; D not certain. The ends were cut back, 0 bases at V and 0 bases at J, with 11 bases in the middle. This CDR3 is built from 16 residues. Germline V gives CDR1 LGHNA, CDR2 YNFKEQ. CDR3 DNA sequence: TGTGCCAGCAGCCAAGATAAAGGCTTTTTGAACACTGAAGCTTTCTTT. This codes for CASSQDKGFLNTEAFF.

CDR3 in amino acids: CASSRVGTPRDTQYF. DNA for the CDR3: TGCGCCAGCAGCAGGGTCGGTACTCCCCGGGATACGCAGTATTTT. The rearrangement joins TRBV5-1 to TRBJ2-3; D uncertain. The germline V gene has CDR1 SGHRS and CDR2 YFSETQ. The ends were cut back, 4 bases at V and 6 bases at J, with 18 bases in the middle. The CDR3 runs 15 residues.

The rearrangement links TRBV28 to TRBJ2-7; a weak D match, TRBD1 (5 bases). This CDR3 region has 14 residues. V was pared by 6 bases and J by 2 bases, with 14 bases between. CDR1 is MDHEN, CDR2 SYDVKM, per germline. The CDR3 sequence is CASSFSYRTYEQYF. Written as DNA, the CDR3 is TGTGCCAGCAGCTTCAGCTACAGGACCTACGAGCAGTACTTC.

Concerning this clone itself: Distinct nucleotide sequences in the sample also encode this CDR3. This sequence joins TRBV28 and TRBJ1-3; TRBD1 might be the D (5 bases). From germline, CDR1 is MDHEN and CDR2 SYDVKM. There are 14 residues in the CDR3. V was pared by 5 bases and J by 0 bases, with 8 bases between. Here the CDR3 reads CASSLGGSGNTIYF. The CDR3 nucleotides read TGTGCCAGCAGTCTCGGGGGCTCTGGAAACACCATATATTTT.

The chain has TRBV27 and TRBJ1-1; D call uncertain. This CDR3 contains 14 residues. CDR1 and CDR2 from the germline V gene are MNHEY and SMNVEV (reference sequence). V was shortened by 5 bases and J by 1 base, with 11 bases between the two germline ends. DNA of the CDR3: TGTGCCAGCAGTAAGGTGGAACAGAACACTGAAGCTTTCTTT. It codes for CASSKVEQNTEAFF.

The chain couples TRBV4-2 to TRBJ2-2; 12 bases are shared with TRBD2. The J segment lost 7 bases and the V segment lost 4 bases, leaving 4 bases of the junction unmatched. The CDR3 sequence is 15 residues long. The germline CDR1 and CDR2 sequences are LGHNA and YNFKEQ. CDR3 protein: CASSRTSGTGGELFF. DNA of the CDR3: TGTGCCAGCAGCCGGACTAGCGGGACGGGCGGGGAGCTGTTTTTT.

This clone was recorded only once. The chain is built from TRBV5-1 and TRBJ2-3, with D possibly matching TRBD2 (5 bases). Between the trimmed V and J ends, which lost 0 bases and 2 bases, there was a span of 13 bases. This CDR3 contains 16 residues. CDR1 and CDR2 from the germline V gene are SGHRS and YFSETQ. The CDR3 loop is CASSLGTARLTDTQYF. The CDR3 nucleotides read TGCGCCAGCAGCTTGGGGACTGCCCGACTCACAGATACGCAGTATTTT. The whole variable domain, filled in from reference TRBV5-1 and TRBJ2-3, reads KAGVTQTPRYLIKTRGQQVTLSCSPISGHRSVSWYQQTPGQGLQFLFEYFSETQRNKGNFPGRFSGRQFSNSRSEMNVSTLELGDSALYLCASSLGTARLTDTQYFGPGTRLTVL.

The chain joins TRBV5-1 to TRBJ1-3; 8 bases line up with TRBD1. Germline CDR1 is SGHRS and CDR2 is YFSETQ. The CDR3 is 14 residues long. Trimming took 4 bases from V and 2 from J; bases not matched to a gene: 2. CDR3 in DNA: TGCGCCAGCAGCGTGGGACAGGCTGGAAACACCATATATTTT. Translating gives CASSVGQAGNTIYF.

A remark on this clone: Additional DNA sequences in this sample encode the identical CDR3. The rearrangement links TRBV5-1 to TRBJ2-2, with D possibly TRBD1 on 5 matching bases. CDR1 is SGHRS and CDR2 is YFSETQ in the germline V gene. V gave up 0 bases and J gave up 0 bases, with 6 bases separating them. This CDR3 has 15 residues. CDR3 in DNA: TGCGCCAGCAGCTTGGGGACATCGAACACCGGGGAGCTGTTTTTT. Its protein product is CASSLGTSNTGELFF.